Listed below are T cell receptor beta chains from one sample, sequenced in a study of shared clonotypes between healthy human individuals. Sequencing was performed with immunoSEQ multiplex PCR; in TCRdb, only in-frame clones are kept and a portion is missing. This table has 2 million to 2.5 million clones, roughly 94% appearing once. The sequenced sample consisted of naive CD4+ T cells sorted from blood. These receptors all stem from a man aged 18 to 30 in good health. Each CDR3 is given with its conserved first and last residue. The D gene is left open where the match is weak. Only part of the rows carry a size: once, few, many, or a class if the clone is expanded.

CDR3 DNA: TGTGCCTGGAGTGTACCCTCGTCTACCTACGAGCAGTACTTC
CDR3 protein: CAWSVPSSTYEQYF
V gene: TRBV30
D gene: -
clone size: -
J gene: TRBJ2-7

CDR3 DNA: TGTGCCAGCAGCCACAGGGGGTTGTACACTGAAGCTTTCTTT
CDR3 protein: CASSHRGLYTEAFF
V gene: TRBV14
D gene: TRBD1
clone size: -
J gene: TRBJ1-1

CDR3 DNA: TGTGCCAGCAGCTTATCCGGGGTCCATAGCAATCAGCCCCAGCATTTT
CDR3 protein: CASSLSGVHSNQPQHF
V gene: TRBV7-9
D gene: -
clone size: -
J gene: TRBJ1-5

CDR3 DNA: TGTGCCAGCAGTTTCGCCGGAAGAGAAGCTTTCTTT
CDR3 protein: CASSFAGREAFF
V gene: TRBV28
D gene: -
clone size: -
J gene: TRBJ1-1

CDR3 DNA: TGTGCCAGCAGCAAAGTTAATACTCACCCCGGGGAGCTGTTTTTT
CDR3 protein: CASSKVNTHPGELFF
V gene: TRBV21-1
D gene: -
clone size: once
J gene: TRBJ2-2

CDR3 DNA: TGTGCCTGGAGTGTAGGTAGGACTAGCTCCTACAATGAGCAGTTCTTC
CDR3 protein: CAWSVGRTSSYNEQFF
V gene: TRBV30
D gene: TRBD2
clone size: -
J gene: TRBJ2-1

CDR3 DNA: TGTGCCAGCAAAGACTCATCTGGGGAGCAGTACTTC
CDR3 protein: CASKDSSGEQYF
V gene: TRBV25-1
D gene: -
clone size: -
J gene: TRBJ2-7

CDR3 DNA: TGTGCCAGCAGCTCTCCAGATACGCAGTATTTT
CDR3 protein: CASSSPDTQYF
V gene: TRBV11-2
D gene: -
clone size: -
J gene: TRBJ2-3

CDR3 DNA: TGCGCCAGCCCCCCCGATGGCACAGATACGCAGTATTTT
CDR3 protein: CASPPDGTDTQYF
V gene: TRBV10-2
D gene: -
clone size: once
J gene: TRBJ2-3

CDR3 DNA: TGCGCCAGCAGCATGGGACAGGATAATTCACCCCTCCACTTT
CDR3 protein: CASSMGQDNSPLHF
V gene: TRBV5-1
D gene: TRBD1
clone size: -
J gene: TRBJ1-6

CDR3 DNA: TGTGCCAGTAGTATGGCCACTACCATTGGAGGCTACACCTTC
CDR3 protein: CASSMATTIGGYTF
V gene: TRBV19
D gene: -
clone size: -
J gene: TRBJ1-2

CDR3 DNA: TGTGCCAGCTCGCCGGGACAAGGGACTCGCGAGCAGTACTTC
CDR3 protein: CASSPGQGTREQYF
V gene: TRBV18
D gene: -
clone size: once
J gene: TRBJ2-7

CDR3 DNA: TGTGCCAGCAGTTTAATCGGACAGGGGTCCTACGAGCAGTACTTC
CDR3 protein: CASSLIGQGSYEQYF
V gene: TRBV28
D gene: TRBD1
clone size: -
J gene: TRBJ2-7

CDR3 DNA: TGTGCCAGCAGTTCCGGGTCAGATACGCAGTATTTT
CDR3 protein: CASSSGSDTQYF
V gene: TRBV2
D gene: -
clone size: -
J gene: TRBJ2-3

CDR3 DNA: TGTGCCAGCTCACCGAGGGGGGGGAGCACAGATACGCAGTATTTT
CDR3 protein: CASSPRGGSTDTQYF
V gene: TRBV18
D gene: -
clone size: -
J gene: TRBJ2-3

CDR3 DNA: TGTGCCAGCAGCTTAGTATGGGGGGCGAACACCGGGGAGCTGTTTTTT
CDR3 protein: CASSLVWGANTGELFF
V gene: TRBV7-9
D gene: -
clone size: -
J gene: TRBJ2-2